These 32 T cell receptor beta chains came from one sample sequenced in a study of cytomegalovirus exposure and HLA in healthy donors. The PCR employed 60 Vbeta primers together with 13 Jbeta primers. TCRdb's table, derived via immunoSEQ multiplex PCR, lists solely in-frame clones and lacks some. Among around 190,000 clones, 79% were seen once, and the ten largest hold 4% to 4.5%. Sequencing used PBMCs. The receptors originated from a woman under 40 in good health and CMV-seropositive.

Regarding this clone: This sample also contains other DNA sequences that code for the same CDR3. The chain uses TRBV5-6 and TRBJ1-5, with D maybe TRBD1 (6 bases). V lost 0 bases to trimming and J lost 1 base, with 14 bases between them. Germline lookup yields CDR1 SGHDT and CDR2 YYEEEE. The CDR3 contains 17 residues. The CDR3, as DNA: TGTGCCAGCAGCTTGGCCCCGACAGGCGGAAGCAATCAGCCCCAGCATTTT. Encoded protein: CASSLAPTGGSNQPQHF.

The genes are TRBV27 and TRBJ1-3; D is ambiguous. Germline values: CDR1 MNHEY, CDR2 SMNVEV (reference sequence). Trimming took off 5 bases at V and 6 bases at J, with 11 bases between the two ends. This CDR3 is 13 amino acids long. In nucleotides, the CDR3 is TGTGCCAGCAGTCCACATACGTTAAACACCATATATTTT. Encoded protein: CASSPHTLNTIYF.

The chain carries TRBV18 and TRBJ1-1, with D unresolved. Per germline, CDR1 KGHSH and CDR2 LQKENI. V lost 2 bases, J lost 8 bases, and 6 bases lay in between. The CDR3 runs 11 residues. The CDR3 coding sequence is TGTGCCAGCTCACCAAGCGAGGAAGCTTTCTTT. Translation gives CASSPSEEAFF.

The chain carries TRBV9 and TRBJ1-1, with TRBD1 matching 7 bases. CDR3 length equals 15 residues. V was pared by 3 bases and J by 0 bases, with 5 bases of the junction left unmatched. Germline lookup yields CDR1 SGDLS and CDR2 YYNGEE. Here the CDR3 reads CASSADRVLNTEAFF. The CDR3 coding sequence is TGTGCCAGCAGCGCAGACAGGGTCCTGAACACTGAAGCTTTCTTT. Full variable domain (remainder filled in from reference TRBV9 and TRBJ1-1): DSGVTQTPKHLITATGQRVTLRCSPRSGDLSVYWYQQSLDQGLQFLIQYYNGEERAKGNILERFSAQQFPDLHSELNLSSLELGDSALYFCASSADRVLNTEAFFGQGTRLTVV.

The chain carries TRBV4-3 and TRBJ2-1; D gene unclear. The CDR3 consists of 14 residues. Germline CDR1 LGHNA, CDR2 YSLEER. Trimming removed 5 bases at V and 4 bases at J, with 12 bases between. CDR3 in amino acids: CASSTSSAYNEQFF. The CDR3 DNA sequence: TGCGCCAGCAGCACGTCTAGTGCTTACAATGAGCAGTTCTTC.

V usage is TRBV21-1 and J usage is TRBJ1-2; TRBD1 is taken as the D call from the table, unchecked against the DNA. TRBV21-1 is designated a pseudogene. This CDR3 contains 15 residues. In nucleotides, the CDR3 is TGTGCCTGGGGTAGGGGCCGGACGGACAGCTATGGCTACACCTTC. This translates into CAWGRGRTDSYGYTF.

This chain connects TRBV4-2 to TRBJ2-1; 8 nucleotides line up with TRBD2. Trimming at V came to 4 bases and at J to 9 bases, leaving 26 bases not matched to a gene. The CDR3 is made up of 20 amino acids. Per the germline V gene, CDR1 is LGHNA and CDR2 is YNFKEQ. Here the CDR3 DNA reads TGTGCCAGCAGCCCAACTAGAAACCCGCGTCCGGGACTAGTTATTCCTGAGCAGTTCTTC. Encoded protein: CASSPTRNPRPGLVIPEQFF.

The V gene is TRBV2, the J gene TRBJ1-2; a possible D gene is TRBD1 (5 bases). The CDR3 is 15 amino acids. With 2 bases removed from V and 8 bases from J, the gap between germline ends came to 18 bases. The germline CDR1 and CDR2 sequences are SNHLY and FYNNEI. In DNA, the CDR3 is TGTGCCAGCAGTGAAAGTACCGGCAGGGTTGTGGGCTACACCTTC. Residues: CASSESTGRVVGYTF.

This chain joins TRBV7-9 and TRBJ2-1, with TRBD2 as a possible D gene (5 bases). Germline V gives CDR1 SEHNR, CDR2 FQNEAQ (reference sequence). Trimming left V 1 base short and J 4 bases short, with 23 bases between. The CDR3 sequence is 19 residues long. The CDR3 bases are TGTGCCAGCAGCTTAGGGCTGACGGGCGTCGGGGTTTTTTACAATGAGCAGTTCTTC. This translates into CASSLGLTGVGVFYNEQFF.

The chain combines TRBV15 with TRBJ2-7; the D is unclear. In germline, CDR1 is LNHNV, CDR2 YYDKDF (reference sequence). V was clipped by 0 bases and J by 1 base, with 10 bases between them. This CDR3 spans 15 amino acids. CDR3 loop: CATSRDRVESYEQYF. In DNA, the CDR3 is TGTGCCACCAGCAGAGATCGGGTTGAGTCCTACGAGCAGTACTTC.

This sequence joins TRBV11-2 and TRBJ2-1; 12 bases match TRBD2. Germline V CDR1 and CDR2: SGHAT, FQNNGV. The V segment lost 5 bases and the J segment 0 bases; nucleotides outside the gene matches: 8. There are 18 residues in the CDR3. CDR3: CASSPRRTSGISYNEQFF. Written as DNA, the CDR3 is TGTGCCAGCAGCCCCCGAAGGACTAGCGGGATCTCCTACAATGAGCAGTTCTTC.

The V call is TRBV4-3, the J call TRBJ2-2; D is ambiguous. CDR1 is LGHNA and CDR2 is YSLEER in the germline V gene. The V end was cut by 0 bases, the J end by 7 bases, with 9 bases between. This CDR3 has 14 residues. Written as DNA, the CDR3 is TGCGCCAGCAGCCAAGATTATACGGGCGGGGAGCTGTTTTTT. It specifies CASSQDYTGGELFF.

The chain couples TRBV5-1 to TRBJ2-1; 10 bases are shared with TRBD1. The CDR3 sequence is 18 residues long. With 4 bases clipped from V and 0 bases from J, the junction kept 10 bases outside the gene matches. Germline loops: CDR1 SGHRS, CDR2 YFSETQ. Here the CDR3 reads CASSPWTGGLSSYNEQFF. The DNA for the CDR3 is TGCGCCAGCAGCCCGTGGACAGGGGGGCTGAGCTCCTACAATGAGCAGTTCTTC.

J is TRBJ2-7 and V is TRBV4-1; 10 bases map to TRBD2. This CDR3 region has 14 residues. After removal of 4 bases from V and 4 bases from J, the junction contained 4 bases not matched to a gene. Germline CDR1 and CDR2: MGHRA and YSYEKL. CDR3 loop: CASSLAGGGYEQYF. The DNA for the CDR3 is TGCGCCAGCAGCCTAGCGGGAGGAGGATACGAGCAGTACTTC.

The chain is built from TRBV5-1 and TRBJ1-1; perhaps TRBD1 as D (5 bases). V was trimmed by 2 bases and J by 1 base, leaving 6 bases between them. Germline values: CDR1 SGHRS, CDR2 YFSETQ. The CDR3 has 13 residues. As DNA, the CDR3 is TGCGCCAGCAGCTTTCAGGGGAACACTGAAGCTTTCTTT. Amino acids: CASSFQGNTEAFF.

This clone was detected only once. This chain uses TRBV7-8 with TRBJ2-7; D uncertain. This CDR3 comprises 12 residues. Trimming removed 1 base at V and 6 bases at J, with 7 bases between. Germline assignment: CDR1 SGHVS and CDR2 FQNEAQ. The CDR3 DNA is TGTGCCAGCAGCTTAGATTCGGGCGAGCAGTACTTC. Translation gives CASSLDSGEQYF.

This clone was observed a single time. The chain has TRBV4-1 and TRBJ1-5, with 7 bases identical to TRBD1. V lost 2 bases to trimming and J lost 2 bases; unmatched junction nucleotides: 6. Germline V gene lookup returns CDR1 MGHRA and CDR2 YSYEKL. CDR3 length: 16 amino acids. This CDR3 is CASSQPFTGGNQPQHF. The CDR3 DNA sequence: TGCGCCAGCAGCCAACCGTTTACAGGGGGCAATCAGCCCCAGCATTTT.

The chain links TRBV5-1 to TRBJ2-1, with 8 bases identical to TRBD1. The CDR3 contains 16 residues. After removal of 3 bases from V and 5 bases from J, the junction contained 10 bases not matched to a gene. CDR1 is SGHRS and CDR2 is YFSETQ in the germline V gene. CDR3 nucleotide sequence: TGCGCCAGCAGCTCGCCGACAGGGGCGGCGGACAATGAGCAGTTCTTC. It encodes CASSSPTGAADNEQFF.

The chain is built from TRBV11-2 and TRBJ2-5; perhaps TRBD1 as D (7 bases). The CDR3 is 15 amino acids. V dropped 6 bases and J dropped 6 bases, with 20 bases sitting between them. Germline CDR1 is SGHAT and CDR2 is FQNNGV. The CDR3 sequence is CASSSLQGRIKTQYF. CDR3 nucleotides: TGTGCCAGCAGTTCACTACAGGGGAGGATTAAGACCCAGTACTTC.

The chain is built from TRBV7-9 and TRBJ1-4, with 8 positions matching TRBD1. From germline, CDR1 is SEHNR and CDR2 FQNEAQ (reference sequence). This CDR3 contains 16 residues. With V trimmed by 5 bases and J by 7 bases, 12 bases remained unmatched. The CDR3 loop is CASSPPLTGGIEKLFF. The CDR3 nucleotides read TGTGCCAGCAGCCCCCCTCTAACAGGGGGAATTGAAAAACTGTTTTTT.

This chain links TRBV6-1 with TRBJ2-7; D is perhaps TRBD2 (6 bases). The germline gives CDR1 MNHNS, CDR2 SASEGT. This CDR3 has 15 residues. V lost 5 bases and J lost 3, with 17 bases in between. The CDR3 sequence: CASSLLEGSNYEQYF. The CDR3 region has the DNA TGTGCCAGCAGTCTCCTGGAGGGGTCTAACTACGAGCAGTACTTC.

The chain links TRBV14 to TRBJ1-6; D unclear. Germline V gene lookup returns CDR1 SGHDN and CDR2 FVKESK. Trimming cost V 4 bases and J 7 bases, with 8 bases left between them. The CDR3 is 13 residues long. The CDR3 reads CASSLTQNSPLHF. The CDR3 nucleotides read TGTGCCAGCAGCCTCACACAGAATTCACCCCTCCACTTT.

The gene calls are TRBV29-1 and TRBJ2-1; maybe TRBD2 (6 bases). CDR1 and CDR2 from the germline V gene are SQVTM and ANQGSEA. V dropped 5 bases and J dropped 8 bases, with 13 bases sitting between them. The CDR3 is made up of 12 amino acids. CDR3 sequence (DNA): TGCAGCGTTCTTAGGGGAGGCTATGAGCAGTTCTTC. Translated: CSVLRGGYEQFF.

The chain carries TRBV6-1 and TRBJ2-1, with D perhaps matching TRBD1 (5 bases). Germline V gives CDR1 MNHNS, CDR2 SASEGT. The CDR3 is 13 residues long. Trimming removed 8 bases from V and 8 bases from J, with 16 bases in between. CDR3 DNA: TGTGCCAGCGGCGGTTGGGGCCTCGATGAGCAGTTCTTC. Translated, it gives CASGGWGLDEQFF.

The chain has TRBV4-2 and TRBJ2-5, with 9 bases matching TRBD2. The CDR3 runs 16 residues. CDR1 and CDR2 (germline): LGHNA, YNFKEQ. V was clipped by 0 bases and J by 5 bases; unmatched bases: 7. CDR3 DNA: TGTGCCAGCAGCCAAGAGGTGGGCGGGGGGGCGGAGACCCAGTACTTC. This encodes CASSQEVGGGAETQYF.

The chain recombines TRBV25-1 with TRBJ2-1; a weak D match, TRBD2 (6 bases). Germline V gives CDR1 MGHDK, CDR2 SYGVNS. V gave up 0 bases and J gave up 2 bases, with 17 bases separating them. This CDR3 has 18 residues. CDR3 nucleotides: TGTGCCAGCAGTGAATACGGTGATCTAGCGATAGCCTACAATGAGCAGTTCTTC. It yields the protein CASSEYGDLAIAYNEQFF. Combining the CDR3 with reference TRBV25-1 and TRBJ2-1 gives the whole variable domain EADIYQTPRYLVIGTGKKITLECSQTMGHDKMYWYQQDPGMELHLIHYSYGVNSTEKGDLSSESTVSRIRTEHFPLTLESARPSHTSQYLCASSEYGDLAIAYNEQFFGPGTRLTVL.

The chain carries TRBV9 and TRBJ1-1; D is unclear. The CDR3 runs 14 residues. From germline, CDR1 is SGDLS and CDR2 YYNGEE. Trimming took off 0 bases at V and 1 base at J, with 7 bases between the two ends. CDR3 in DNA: TGTGCCAGCAGCGTAGATGGGAGGAACACTGAAGCTTTCTTT. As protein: CASSVDGRNTEAFF.

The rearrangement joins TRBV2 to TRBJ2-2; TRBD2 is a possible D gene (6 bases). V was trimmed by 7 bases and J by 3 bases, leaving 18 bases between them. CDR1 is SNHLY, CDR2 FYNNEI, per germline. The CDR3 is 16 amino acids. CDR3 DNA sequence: TGTGCCAGCACCTTAATCGGGGGAGGCGACACCGGGGAGCTGTTTTTT. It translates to CASTLIGGGDTGELFF.

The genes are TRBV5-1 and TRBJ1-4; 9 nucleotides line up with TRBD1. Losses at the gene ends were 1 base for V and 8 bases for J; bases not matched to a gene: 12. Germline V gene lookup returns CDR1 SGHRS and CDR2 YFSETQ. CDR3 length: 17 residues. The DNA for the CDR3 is TGCGCCAGCAGCTTGTCCGAACCGGGACAGGGAGGGGAAAAACTGTTTTTT. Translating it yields CASSLSEPGQGGEKLFF.

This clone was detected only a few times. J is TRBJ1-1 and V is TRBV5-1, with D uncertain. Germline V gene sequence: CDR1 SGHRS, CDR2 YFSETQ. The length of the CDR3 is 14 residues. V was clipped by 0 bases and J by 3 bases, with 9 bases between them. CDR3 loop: CASSLASRDTEAFF. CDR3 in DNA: TGCGCCAGCAGCTTGGCTTCGCGGGACACTGAAGCTTTCTTT.

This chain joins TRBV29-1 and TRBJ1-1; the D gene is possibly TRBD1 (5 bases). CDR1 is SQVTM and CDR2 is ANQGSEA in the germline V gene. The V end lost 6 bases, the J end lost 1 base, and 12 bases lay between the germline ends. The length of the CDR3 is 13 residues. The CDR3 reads CSVVRQPNTEAFF. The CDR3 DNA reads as TGCAGCGTGGTACGACAGCCGAACACTGAAGCTTTCTTT.

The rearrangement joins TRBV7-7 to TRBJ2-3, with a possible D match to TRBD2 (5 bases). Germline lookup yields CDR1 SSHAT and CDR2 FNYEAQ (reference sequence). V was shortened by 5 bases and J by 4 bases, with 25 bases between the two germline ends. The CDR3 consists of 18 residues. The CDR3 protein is CASSPFPIASDDSDTQYF. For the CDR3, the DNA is TGTGCCAGCAGCCCTTTTCCCATAGCGTCCGACGACTCAGATACGCAGTATTTT. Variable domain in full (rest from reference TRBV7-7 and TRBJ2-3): GAGVSQSPRYKVTKRGQDVTLRCDPISSHATLYWYQQALGQGPEFLTYFNYEAQPDKSGLPSDRFSAERPEGSISTLTIQRTEQRDSAMYRCASSPFPIASDDSDTQYFGPGTRLTVL.